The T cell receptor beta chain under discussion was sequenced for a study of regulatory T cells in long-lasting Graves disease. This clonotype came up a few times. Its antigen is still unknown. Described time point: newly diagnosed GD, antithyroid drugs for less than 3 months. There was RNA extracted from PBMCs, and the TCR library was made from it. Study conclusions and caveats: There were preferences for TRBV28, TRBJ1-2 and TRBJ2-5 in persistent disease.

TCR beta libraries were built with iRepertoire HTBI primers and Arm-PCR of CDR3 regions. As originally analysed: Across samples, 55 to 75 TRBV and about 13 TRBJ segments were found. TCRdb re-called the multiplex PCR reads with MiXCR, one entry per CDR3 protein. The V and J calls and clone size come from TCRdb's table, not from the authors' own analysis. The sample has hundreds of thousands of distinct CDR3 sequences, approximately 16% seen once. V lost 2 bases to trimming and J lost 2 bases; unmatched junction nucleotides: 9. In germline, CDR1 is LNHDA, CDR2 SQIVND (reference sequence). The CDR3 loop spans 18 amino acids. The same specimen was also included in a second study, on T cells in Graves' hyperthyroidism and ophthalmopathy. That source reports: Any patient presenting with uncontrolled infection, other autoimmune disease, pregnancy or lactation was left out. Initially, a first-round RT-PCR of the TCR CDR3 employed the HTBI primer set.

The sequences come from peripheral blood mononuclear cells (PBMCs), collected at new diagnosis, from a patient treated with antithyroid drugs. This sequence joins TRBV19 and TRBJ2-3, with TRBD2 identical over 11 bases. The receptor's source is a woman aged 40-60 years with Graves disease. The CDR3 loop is CASSISALAGGLTDTQYF. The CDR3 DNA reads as TGTGCCAGTAGTATATCGGCCCTAGCGGGGGGACTCACAGATACGCAGTATTTT.